The 29 T cell receptor beta chains given below trace back to one sample, sequenced in a study of OX40 agonist ivuxolimab in advanced cancers. Only in-frame clones appear in the TCRdb table, and some are missing; sequencing was by immunoSEQ multiplex PCR. The repertoire holds about 82,000 clones, with roughly 92% as singletons. The material sequenced was CD4+ or CD8+ T cells sorted from blood, taken in a trial of the OX40 agonist ivuxolimab. The receptors were gathered from an adult with an advanced solid tumor such as melanoma, head and neck, liver or kidney cancer.

This clone was seen a handful of times. The chain joins TRBV7-2 to TRBJ2-3, with a tentative D call TRBD2 (6 bases). Germline V gene data show CDR1 as SGHTA and CDR2 as FQGNSA. The V end lost 1 base, the J end lost 3 bases, and 8 bases lay between the germline ends. The CDR3 is made up of 14 amino acids. Here the CDR3 DNA reads TGTGCCAGCAGCTTAGGAGCGGGTACAGATACGCAGTATTTT. Translating gives CASSLGAGTDTQYF.

The V gene is TRBV19, the J gene TRBJ2-1; D is undetermined. The CDR3 runs 16 residues. With 1 base removed from V and 4 bases from J, the gap between germline ends came to 14 bases. Germline V lookup: CDR1 LNHDA, CDR2 SQIVND (reference sequence). The CDR3 region has the DNA TGTGCCAGTAGTATAGTATTGGATTTCCCTTACAATGAGCAGTTCTTC. Protein sequence: CASSIVLDFPYNEQFF.

The chain joins TRBV10-3 to TRBJ2-5; D may be TRBD1 (6 bases). The V gene's germline CDR1 is ENHRY and CDR2 SYGVKD. The germline V and J ends were trimmed by 11 bases and 0 bases, with 13 bases remaining between them. The CDR3 covers 13 residues. CDR3 bases: TGTGCCGTCTCAGGACAGTACCAAGAGACCCAGTACTTC. Protein: CAVSGQYQETQYF.

The chain employs TRBV7-9 and TRBJ1-1, with D maybe TRBD1 (6 bases). Germline CDR1 is SEHNR and CDR2 is FQNEAQ (reference sequence). Deletions cut 6 bases from V and 0 bases from J, with 14 bases between. The CDR3 extends over 15 amino acids. CDR3: CASRLIGGLNTEAFF. The DNA of the CDR3 is TGTGCCAGCAGATTAATCGGGGGCTTGAACACTGAAGCTTTCTTT.

The chain uses TRBV30 and TRBJ1-2; tentative D call: TRBD1 (5 bases). The CDR3 spans 13 residues. V was pared by 0 bases and J by 8 bases, with 13 bases between. CDR1 is GTSNPN and CDR2 is SVGIG in the germline V gene (reference sequence). In DNA form, the CDR3 reads TGTGCCTGGAGTGTACGCCAGGGATTCGGCTACACCTTC. It translates to CAWSVRQGFGYTF.

V and J are TRBV6-1 and TRBJ2-5; 10 bases fit TRBD2. Germline values: CDR1 MNHNS, CDR2 SASEGT. The ends lost 8 bases at V and 1 base at J; junction bases unmatched: 7. The CDR3 runs to 15 residues. CDR3 nucleotide sequence: TGTGCCAGCGTAAAAAGCGGGAGGGCCCAAGAGACCCAGTACTTC. Translating gives CASVKSGRAQETQYF.

J is TRBJ2-7 and V is TRBV2; possibly TRBD1 for D (5 bases). The CDR3 runs to 13 residues. CDR1 is SNHLY, CDR2 FYNNEI, per germline. Trimming took 3 bases from V and 3 from J, leaving 9 bases between them. The CDR3 here is CASSDRVLYEQYF. The CDR3 DNA follows: TGTGCCAGCAGTGACAGGGTACTCTACGAGCAGTACTTC.

V is TRBV13 and J is TRBJ2-1, with D perhaps matching TRBD2 (6 bases). The germline V gene encodes CDR1 PRHDT and CDR2 FYEKMQ (reference sequence). The V end was cut by 6 bases, the J end by 5 bases, with 14 bases between. The CDR3 contains 14 residues. CDR3 residues: CASRTAGRDNEQFF. As DNA, the CDR3 is TGTGCCAGCAGGACAGCGGGCCGGGACAATGAGCAGTTCTTC.

J is TRBJ2-5 and V is TRBV11-3; 14 bases line up with TRBD2. The J segment lost 3 bases and the V segment lost 4 bases, leaving 1 base of the junction unmatched. CDR3 length: 15 amino acids. Germline values: CDR1 SGHNT, CDR2 YENEEA. CDR3 DNA sequence: TGTGCCAGCAGCTGGGGACTAGCGGGAGAAGAGACCCAGTACTTC. This gives the protein CASSWGLAGEETQYF.

The V and J genes are TRBV7-3 and TRBJ2-6; perhaps D is TRBD1 or TRBD2 (5 bases each). This CDR3 is 18 amino acids long. V gave up 4 bases and J gave up 2 bases, with 18 bases separating them. From germline, CDR1 is SGHTA and CDR2 FQGTGA. CDR3 protein: CASSSRVRGAPGANVLTF. DNA for the CDR3: TGTGCCAGCAGCTCAAGGGTCCGGGGCGCCCCTGGGGCCAACGTCCTGACTTTC.

The V gene is TRBV27, the J gene TRBJ2-3, with 9 bases aligning to TRBD2. This CDR3 has 15 residues. The J segment lost 8 bases and the V segment lost 1 base, leaving 7 bases of the junction unmatched. Per germline, CDR1 MNHEY and CDR2 SMNVEV (reference sequence). The CDR3 DNA reads as TGTGCCAGCAGTTTATTTGCGGGAGGGAGAGGTACGCAGTATTTT. It specifies CASSLFAGGRGTQYF.

V and J are TRBV18 and TRBJ1-1, with a tentative D call TRBD1 (6 bases). V was trimmed by 1 base and J by 7 bases, leaving 16 bases between them. Germline V gene lookup returns CDR1 KGHSH and CDR2 LQKENI. This CDR3 has 15 residues. The CDR3 DNA is TGTGCCAGCTCACCACTCCCAAGGCAGGGGAATGAAGCTTTCTTT. It specifies CASSPLPRQGNEAFF.

V is TRBV18 and J is TRBJ1-4; tentative D call: TRBD1 (5 bases). The CDR3 loop spans 16 amino acids. The V end lost 1 base, the J end lost 12 bases, and 21 bases lay between the germline ends. CDR1 and CDR2 (germline): KGHSH, LQKENI. Written as DNA, the CDR3 is TGTGCCAGCTCACCACAGGAGCGAGGGGTAGGGCACGAACTGTTTTTT. Its protein product is CASSPQERGVGHELFF.

The chain is built from TRBV5-4 and TRBJ1-5, with D unclear. V lost 4 bases and J 0 bases, leaving 8 bases between the germline ends. The length of the CDR3 is 14 residues. The germline CDR1 and CDR2 sequences are SGHNT and YYREEE (reference sequence). In nucleotides, the CDR3 is TGTGCCAGCAGCCGAGGAGGTAGCAATCAGCCCCAGCATTTT. Translating it yields CASSRGGSNQPQHF.

The chain combines TRBV2 with TRBJ1-5, with 10 bases aligning to TRBD1. Germline-derived CDR1 and CDR2 are SNHLY and FYNNEI. Losses at the gene ends were 3 bases for V and 4 bases for J; bases not matched to a gene: 6. The CDR3 is made up of 16 amino acids. The CDR3 here is CASSDLGQGGNQPQHF. As DNA, the CDR3 is TGTGCCAGCAGTGACCTCGGACAGGGGGGAAATCAGCCCCAGCATTTT.

V usage is TRBV4-2 and J usage is TRBJ2-1; 15 bases fit TRBD2. This CDR3 is 15 amino acids long. In germline, CDR1 is LGHNA, CDR2 YNFKEQ. J was trimmed by 8 bases and V by 3 bases; bases with no gene match: 2. CDR3 nucleotides: TGTGCCAGCAGCCAGGGGACTAGCGGGGGGTATGAGCAGTTCTTC. Residues: CASSQGTSGGYEQFF.

The rearrangement links TRBV10-3 to TRBJ2-6; 9 positions agree with TRBD2. The V gene's germline CDR1 is ENHRY and CDR2 SYGVKD. The trim removed 3 bases at V and 0 bases at J, leaving 6 bases unmatched. This CDR3 has 18 amino acids. The CDR3 is CAISDFSGRSSGANVLTF. The CDR3 DNA is TGTGCCATCAGTGACTTTAGCGGGAGAAGCTCTGGGGCCAACGTCCTGACTTTC.

V usage is TRBV7-8 and J usage is TRBJ2-5; 11 bases fit TRBD2. In germline, CDR1 is SGHVS, CDR2 FQNEAQ. The length of the CDR3 is 15 residues. The V segment lost 1 base and the J segment 5 bases; nucleotides outside the gene matches: 3. This chain's CDR3 is CASSLVAGGPETQYF. The CDR3, as DNA: TGTGCCAGCAGCTTAGTAGCGGGAGGGCCGGAGACCCAGTACTTC.

The chain couples TRBV27 to TRBJ2-7; D not certain. The CDR3 runs 12 residues. V gave up 5 bases and J gave up 0 bases, with 5 bases separating them. Germline-derived CDR1 and CDR2 are MNHEY and SMNVEV (reference sequence). The CDR3 DNA reads TGTGCCAGCAGTGCTGCCTCCTACGAGCAGTACTTC. Protein: CASSAASYEQYF.

The chain is built from TRBV27 and TRBJ2-7, with D maybe TRBD2 (5 bases). Germline CDR1 and CDR2: MNHEY and SMNVEV (reference sequence). The CDR3 totals 13 residues. V dropped 2 bases and J dropped 2 bases, with 7 bases sitting between them. CDR3 coding DNA: TGTGCCAGCAGTTTAGCGGGCACCTACGAGCAGTACTTC. Its protein product is CASSLAGTYEQYF.

The chain employs TRBV30 and TRBJ1-1, with a tentative D call TRBD1 (6 bases). V lost 2 bases and J 3 bases, leaving 10 bases between the germline ends. This CDR3 contains 13 residues. The germline V gene has CDR1 GTSNPN and CDR2 SVGIG (reference sequence). The CDR3 region is CAWSKDSYTEAFF. In nucleotides, the CDR3 is TGTGCCTGGAGTAAGGACAGTTACACTGAAGCTTTCTTT.

The chain uses TRBV6-1 and TRBJ2-1; D is uncertain. Germline V gene lookup returns CDR1 MNHNS and CDR2 SASEGT. The CDR3 length is 13 residues. Trimming stripped 2 bases from V and 5 bases from J, with 7 bases between. The DNA for the CDR3 is TGTGCCAGCAGTGAAAGCCGGGACAATGAGCAGTTCTTC. Its translation is CASSESRDNEQFF.

CDR3 DNA sequence: TGTGCCAGCGGCCCATGGGTCACAGGGAGCGTCTCTGGGGCCAACGTCCTGACTTTC. Amino acids: CASGPWVTGSVSGANVLTF. The chain employs TRBV27 and TRBJ2-6, with a tentative D call TRBD1 (6 bases). From germline, CDR1 is MNHEY and CDR2 SMNVEV (reference sequence). This CDR3 is built from 19 residues. Trimming shortened V by 8 bases and J by 0 bases, and 23 bases separated the two germline ends.

This rearrangement joins TRBV5-1 to TRBJ1-6; 7 nucleotides match TRBD1. Germline V gene lookup returns CDR1 SGHRS and CDR2 YFSETQ. The CDR3 totals 14 residues. V was clipped by 0 bases and J by 9 bases; unmatched bases: 3. As DNA, the CDR3 is TGCGCCAGCAGCTTGGCGTCAGGGGGTTCACCCCTCCACTTT. It specifies CASSLASGGSPLHF.

The chain combines TRBV5-1 with TRBJ1-4; D is undetermined. Germline CDR1 reads SGHRS; CDR2 reads YFSETQ. The CDR3 is 15 amino acids. Deletions cut 0 bases from V and 0 bases from J, with 6 bases between. CDR3 loop: CASSLVGATNEKLFF. The CDR3 bases are TGCGCCAGCAGCTTGGTTGGTGCAACTAATGAAAAACTGTTTTTT.

The rearrangement links TRBV19 to TRBJ1-2; D call uncertain. Germline-derived CDR1 and CDR2 are LNHDA and SQIVND (reference sequence). This CDR3 has 14 amino acids. Between the trimmed V and J ends, which lost 7 bases and 1 base, there was a span of 13 bases. The CDR3 nucleotides read TGTGCCAGTAAAGGTCCCGGGTTTAACTATGGCTACACCTTC. It yields the protein CASKGPGFNYGYTF.

Comment on this clone: The same CDR3 is also encoded by other DNA sequences in this sample. This chain joins TRBV5-4 and TRBJ2-3; no firm D call. There are 12 residues in the CDR3. Trimming left V 4 bases short and J 2 bases short, with 5 bases between. Germline V gene data show CDR1 as SGHNT and CDR2 as YYREEE (reference sequence). The CDR3 DNA reads as TGTGCCAGCAGCCCCCACACAGATACGCAGTATTTT. Translation: CASSPHTDTQYF.

J is TRBJ2-3 and V is TRBV2; D is undetermined. The germline V and J ends were trimmed by 5 bases and 7 bases, with 7 bases remaining between them. Germline CDR1 reads SNHLY; CDR2 reads FYNNEI. This CDR3 has 11 residues. The DNA of the CDR3 is TGTGCCAGCAGTCCACAAAATACGCAGTATTTT. As protein: CASSPQNTQYF. Full variable domain (missing parts from reference TRBV2 and TRBJ2-3): EPEVTQTPSHQVTQMGQEVILRCVPISNHLYFYWYRQILGQKVEFLVSFYNNEISEKSEIFDDQFSVERPDGSNFTLKIRSTKLEDSAMYFCASSPQNTQYFGPGTRLTVL.

V gene TRBV12-5 combines with J gene TRBJ2-2; possibly TRBD1 for D (5 bases). The germline CDR1 and CDR2 sequences are LGHNT and FRNRAP. The CDR3 extends over 12 amino acids. V lost 7 bases to trimming and J lost 4 bases, with 7 bases between them. In nucleotides, the CDR3 is TGTGCTAGTGTTGGGGCCACCGGGGAGCTGTTTTTT. This sequence encodes CASVGATGELFF.